The 15 T cell receptor beta chains presented below share a single source sample, sequenced in a study of shared clonotypes between healthy human individuals. TCRdb's copy holds only in-frame clones and misses some; the assay was immunoSEQ multiplex PCR. The table shows some 500,000 clones, with 60% to 80% occurring only once. The sequencing sample was made of PBMCs. The source is a woman aged 40 to 50 in good health. Some clones in this sample may be carry-over from other donors' samples.

This clone was counted only a few times. The chain is built from TRBV5-1 and TRBJ2-7; 12 bases are a match to TRBD2. Germline CDR1 reads SGHRS; CDR2 reads YFSETQ. V shed 4 bases and J 3 bases; nucleotides not matched to a gene: 5. This CDR3 is built from 15 residues. The CDR3 sequence: CASSPRTSGNYEQYF. CDR3 coding DNA: TGCGCCAGCAGCCCCAGGACTAGCGGGAACTACGAGCAGTACTTC.

A few counts support this clone. A much larger clone sits a single nucleotide away, making a read error possible. This rearrangement joins TRBV28 to TRBJ2-7, with D possibly TRBD1 on 5 matching bases. The ends were cut back, 8 bases at V and 0 bases at J, with 11 bases in the middle. The CDR3 is 13 amino acids. Germline V gives CDR1 MDHEN, CDR2 SYDVKM. CDR3 region: CASGSGHSYEQYF. CDR3 DNA sequence: TGTGCCAGCGGCTCAGGACACTCCTACGAGCAGTACTTC.

To note about this clone: Distinct nucleotide sequences in the sample also encode this CDR3. The gene calls are TRBV18 and TRBJ2-5; D tentatively fits TRBD1 or TRBD2 (5 bases each). The CDR3 contains 13 residues. In germline, CDR1 is KGHSH, CDR2 LQKENI. V dropped 3 bases and J dropped 5 bases, with 10 bases sitting between them. CDR3 protein: CASSPSGLETQYF. The CDR3 coding sequence is TGTGCCAGCTCACCTTCGGGGCTGGAGACCCAGTACTTC.

The rearrangement uses TRBV7-9 and TRBJ1-1; 7 nucleotides line up with TRBD1. J gave up 2 bases and V 4 bases, and 10 bases lay outside the gene matches. The CDR3 consists of 16 residues. Germline assignment: CDR1 SEHNR and CDR2 FQNEAQ (reference sequence). The CDR3 protein is CASSSQPGQLNTEAFF. CDR3 in DNA: TGTGCCAGCAGCTCCCAGCCGGGACAGTTAAACACTGAAGCTTTCTTT.

The chain links TRBV30 to TRBJ2-2; 7 bases agree with TRBD1. Germline CDR1 reads GTSNPN; CDR2 reads SVGIG (reference sequence). There are 21 residues in the CDR3. The junction had 19 bases not matched to a gene; V was cut back by 0 bases and J by 0 bases. CDR3 protein: CAWSVFPGQLITEANTGELFF. CDR3 coding DNA: TGTGCCTGGAGTGTATTTCCGGGACAGCTGATAACGGAAGCGAACACCGGGGAGCTGTTTTTT.

This clone has a count of ten or more. A junction boundary mismatches the germline segment, possibly from a read error. V and J are TRBV19 and TRBJ1-5; maybe TRBD1 (6 bases). The CDR3 is made up of 11 amino acids. Per the germline V gene, CDR1 is LNHDA and CDR2 is SQIVND (reference sequence). The CDR3 DNA reads as TGTGCCAGTAGTACCCAGGGGCCCCGGCATTTT. Its translation is CASSTQGPRHF.

This rearrangement joins TRBV29-1 to TRBJ2-2; D is perhaps TRBD1 (6 bases). There are 15 residues in the CDR3. V was trimmed by 8 bases and J by 0 bases, leaving 16 bases between them. The germline V gene encodes CDR1 SQVTM and CDR2 ANQGSEA. This CDR3 is CSRYPGTTNTGELFF. The CDR3 DNA reads TGCAGCCGGTACCCCGGGACAACGAACACCGGGGAGCTGTTTTTT.

The chain carries TRBV9 and TRBJ1-3; D perhaps matches TRBD1 (5 bases). V lost 2 bases to trimming and J lost 0 bases, with 12 bases between them. Germline CDR1 and CDR2: SGDLS and YYNGEE. The CDR3 runs 16 residues. For the CDR3, the DNA is TGTGCCAGCAGCGTCGACAGCCCCCCCTCTGGAAACACCATATATTTT. It encodes CASSVDSPPSGNTIYF.

The chain combines TRBV11-3 with TRBJ2-5, with TRBD1 identical over 7 bases. The CDR3 runs 15 residues. Germline CDR1 SGHNT, CDR2 YENEEA. The J segment lost 2 bases and the V segment lost 4 bases, leaving 7 bases of the junction unmatched. This CDR3 is CASSYYTGEQETQYF. CDR3 nucleotides: TGTGCCAGCAGCTATTATACAGGGGAACAAGAGACCCAGTACTTC.

The chain is built from TRBV5-4 and TRBJ2-7; 7 bases are a match to TRBD1. In germline, CDR1 is SGHNT, CDR2 YYREEE (reference sequence). V shed 1 base, J shed 0 bases, and the junction held 4 bases outside the gene matches. The CDR3 length is 15 residues. The CDR3: CASSLRRGPSYEQYF. The CDR3 region has the DNA TGTGCCAGCAGCTTGCGAAGGGGGCCCTCCTACGAGCAGTACTTC.

In its sample, this clone was seen a few times. This chain uses TRBV7-3 with TRBJ2-3; a weak D match, TRBD2 (7 bases). This CDR3 has 14 amino acids. The germline gives CDR1 SGHTA, CDR2 FQGTGA. V was shortened by 3 bases and J by 6 bases, with 13 bases between the two germline ends. CDR3 sequence: CASSLGGGLDTQYF. The CDR3 coding sequence is TGTGCCAGCAGCTTGGGCGGGGGCCTGGATACGCAGTATTTT.

This clone was observed a few times. The genes are TRBV19 and TRBJ2-2; 7 nucleotides align to TRBD1. CDR1 and CDR2 from the germline V gene are LNHDA and SQIVND (reference sequence). This CDR3 has 14 amino acids. The V gene end was trimmed by 6 bases and the J gene end by 2 bases; junction bases not matched to a gene: 3. The CDR3: CASRGGLNTGELFF. In nucleotides, the CDR3 is TGTGCCAGTAGAGGGGGCTTAAACACCGGGGAGCTGTTTTTT.

Only a few counts were recorded for this clone. The V and J genes are TRBV28 and TRBJ2-2; 7 nucleotides match TRBD1. With V trimmed by 3 bases and J by 5 bases, 6 bases remained unmatched. CDR3 length: 15 residues. Germline V gives CDR1 MDHEN, CDR2 SYDVKM. CDR3 sequence (DNA): TGTGCCAGCAGTTTGGGGCAGGGGGAGACCGGGGAGCTGTTTTTT. This encodes CASSLGQGETGELFF.

CDR3 region: CASSGDSPYEQYF. As DNA, the CDR3 is TGTGCCAGCAGTGGGGACAGTCCCTACGAGCAGTACTTC. V is TRBV2 and J is TRBJ2-7, with 7 bases matching TRBD1. V shed 4 bases and J 2 bases; nucleotides not matched to a gene: 2. The CDR3 has 13 amino acids. CDR1 and CDR2 from the germline V gene are SNHLY and FYNNEI.

This chain links TRBV23-1 with TRBJ1-4; 9 bases are a match to TRBD1. TRBV23-1 is placed among ORFs of uncertain function. The CDR3 has 15 residues. With 4 bases clipped from V and 5 bases from J, the junction kept 5 bases outside the gene matches. This CDR3 is CASSPFGTGNEKLFF. The DNA of the CDR3 is TGCGCCAGCAGTCCCTTCGGGACAGGGAATGAAAAACTGTTTTTT.